This passage covers 30 T cell receptor beta chains from one sample sequenced in a study of graft-versus-host responses after intestinal transplantation. Data came from immunoSEQ multiplex PCR; TCRdb stores just in-frame clones and leaves some out. This table has over 60,000 clones, roughly 92% appearing once. The starting material was bone marrow, obtained around 720 days after intestinal transplantation. Receptor source: a human patient who received an intestinal transplant, so some T cells may come from the graft donor.

This clone was counted a single time. The chain carries TRBV27 and TRBJ2-3; weak D call: TRBD2 (6 bases). Germline values: CDR1 MNHEY, CDR2 SMNVEV (reference sequence). This CDR3 comprises 14 residues. V lost 3 bases, J lost 4 bases, and 11 bases lay in between. The CDR3 DNA is TGTGCCAGCAGTTTCAGGCTAGCGTCAGATACGCAGTATTTT. Amino acids: CASSFRLASDTQYF.

The CDR3 DNA follows: TGTGCCAGCAGCTTGGGCCCACCGATGGGAGATACGCAGTATTTT. It codes for CASSLGPPMGDTQYF. The chain uses TRBV11-2 and TRBJ2-3; D is unclear. This CDR3 spans 15 amino acids. CDR1 is SGHAT, CDR2 FQNNGV, per germline. Trimming took off 3 bases at V and 5 bases at J, with 15 bases between the two ends. Together with reference TRBV11-2 and TRBJ2-3, the CDR3 gives the full variable domain: EAGVAQSPRYKIIEKRQSVAFWCNPISGHATLYWYQQILGQGPKLLIQFQNNGVVDDSQLPKDRFSAERLKGVDSTLKIQPAKLEDSAVYLCASSLGPPMGDTQYFGPGTRLTVL.

This clone has a single count. The rearrangement uses TRBV29-1 and TRBJ1-4, with 7 nucleotides matching TRBD1. J was trimmed by 7 bases and V by 7 bases; bases with no gene match: 9. Looked up from germline, CDR1 is SQVTM and CDR2 is ANQGSEA. The CDR3 consists of 13 residues. In DNA, the CDR3 is TGCAGCGCCCTGACAGGGAAGGCTGAAAAACTGTTTTTT. Residues: CSALTGKAEKLFF. Combining the CDR3 with reference TRBV29-1 and TRBJ1-4 gives the whole variable domain SAVISQKPSRDICQRGTSLTIQCQVDSQVTMMFWYRQQPGQSLTLIATANQGSEATYESGFVIDKFPISRPNLTFSTLTVSNMSPEDSSIYLCSALTGKAEKLFFGSGTQLSVL.

The J gene is TRBJ1-5, the V gene TRBV5-5; the D gene is possibly TRBD1 (6 bases). Germline values: CDR1 SGHKS, CDR2 YYEKEE (reference sequence). This CDR3 region has 15 residues. V was shortened by 2 bases and J by 4 bases, with 13 bases between the two germline ends. The CDR3 DNA is TGTGCCAGCAGCTTTCGACTTCAGGGGAATCAGCCCCAGCATTTT. It specifies CASSFRLQGNQPQHF.

The chain has TRBV6-1 and TRBJ1-1; a possible D gene is TRBD1 (5 bases). Germline V gives CDR1 MNHNS, CDR2 SASEGT. CDR3 length: 15 amino acids. The V gene lost 0 bases and the J gene lost 3 bases, with 11 bases spanning the gap. CDR3 loop: CASSEAPGMDTEAFF. CDR3 in DNA: TGTGCCAGCAGTGAAGCGCCAGGGATGGACACTGAAGCTTTCTTT.

The rearrangement joins TRBV28 to TRBJ2-5, with TRBD1 matching 8 bases. V lost 3 bases, J lost 4 bases, and 7 bases stayed unmatched. Germline CDR1 MDHEN, CDR2 SYDVKM. The CDR3 is made up of 15 amino acids. The CDR3 sequence is CASSLVGQGTETQYF. The CDR3 nucleotides read TGTGCCAGCAGTTTGGTTGGACAGGGAACAGAGACCCAGTACTTC.

This clone was counted once. The CDR3: CASSSSGGLKGTDTQYF. For the CDR3, the DNA is TGTGCCAGTAGTTCTAGCGGGGGGTTAAAGGGTACAGATACGCAGTATTTT. The rearrangement joins TRBV19 to TRBJ2-3; 11 bases are a match to TRBD2. Germline loops: CDR1 LNHDA, CDR2 SQIVND (reference sequence). J gave up 3 bases and V 5 bases, and 10 bases lay outside the gene matches. This CDR3 contains 17 residues.

The rearrangement uses TRBV2 and TRBJ2-7; 8 bases map to TRBD1. V shed 8 bases and J 3 bases; nucleotides not matched to a gene: 3. This CDR3 is built from 12 residues. From germline, CDR1 is SNHLY and CDR2 FYNNEI. DNA of the CDR3: TGTGCCAGCCGTGGACAGGGCTACGAGCAGTACTTC. Translating gives CASRGQGYEQYF.

This sequence joins TRBV14 and TRBJ2-7; D not certain. Trimming shortened V by 4 bases and J by 3 bases, and 4 bases separated the two germline ends. Per germline, CDR1 SGHDN and CDR2 FVKESK. The CDR3 is made up of 11 amino acids. CDR3 nucleotide sequence: TGTGCCAGCAGCCGCTACTACGAGCAGTACTTC. Its translation is CASSRYYEQYF.

This sequence joins TRBV14 and TRBJ2-3, with D perhaps matching TRBD1 or TRBD2 (6 bases each). CDR3 length: 16 residues. The germline gives CDR1 SGHDN, CDR2 FVKESK. The V end was cut by 5 bases, the J end by 0 bases, with 15 bases between. CDR3: CASSFIGGRSTDTQYF. In nucleotides, the CDR3 is TGTGCCAGCAGCTTTATAGGGGGGAGAAGCACAGATACGCAGTATTTT.

The V gene is TRBV5-1, the J gene TRBJ2-3; 8 bases map to TRBD1. Germline CDR1 is SGHRS and CDR2 is YFSETQ. This CDR3 spans 15 amino acids. V gave up 4 bases and J gave up 3 bases; unmatched junction bases: 7. The CDR3 bases are TGCGCCAGCAGCCAGGGACAGGAGATGACAGATACGCAGTATTTT. It is translated as CASSQGQEMTDTQYF.

The chain carries TRBV7-9 and TRBJ2-3; D unresolved. The CDR3 has 18 amino acids. Trimming cost V 3 bases and J 0 bases, with 19 bases left between them. CDR1 and CDR2 from the germline V gene are SEHNR and FQNEAQ (reference sequence). CDR3 DNA sequence: TGTGCCAGCAGCTTGATCGCGTTGAAGTTTACTAGCACAGATACGCAGTATTTT. It yields the protein CASSLIALKFTSTDTQYF. Looking up the rest from reference TRBV7-9 and TRBJ2-3 gives the full variable domain: DTGVSQNPRHKITKRGQNVTFRCDPISEHNRLYWYRQTLGQGPEFLTYFQNEAQLEKSRLLSDRFSAERPKGSFSTLEIQRTEQGDSAMYLCASSLIALKFTSTDTQYFGPGTRLTVL.

The CDR3 DNA sequence: TGTGCCAGCAGCTTAAAGGGCTCCTACGAGCAGTACTTC. Encoded protein: CASSLKGSYEQYF. V and J are TRBV7-3 and TRBJ2-7; D ambiguous. The CDR3 is 13 amino acids. Germline CDR1 is SGHTA and CDR2 is FQGTGA. V lost 1 base, J lost 0 bases, and 4 bases lay in between. The complete variable domain, with remaining parts taken from reference TRBV7-3 and TRBJ2-7, reads GAGVSQTPSNKVTEKGKYVELRCDPISGHTALYWYRQSLGQGPEFLIYFQGTGAADDSGLPNDRFFAVRPEGSVSTLKIQRTERGDSAVYLCASSLKGSYEQYFGPGTRLTVT.

The V call is TRBV5-1, the J call TRBJ2-1; tentative D call: TRBD2 (5 bases). The length of the CDR3 is 11 residues. V was trimmed by 0 bases and J by 12 bases, leaving 7 bases between them. From germline, CDR1 is SGHRS and CDR2 YFSETQ. CDR3 in DNA: TGCGCCAGCAGCTTGGAAGGACTGCAGTTCTTC. Encoded protein: CASSLEGLQFF.

The rearrangement links TRBV12-2 to TRBJ2-3; the tabulated D call, TRBD1, remains unverified against the DNA. TRBV12-2 has pseudogene status. This CDR3 spans 15 amino acids. This chain's CDR3 is CASRLAGAITDTQYF. The CDR3 DNA reads as TGTGCAAGTCGCTTAGCGGGGGCTATCACAGATACGCAGTATTTT.

The V and J genes are TRBV12-5 and TRBJ2-3; D unclear. The germline CDR1 and CDR2 sequences are LGHNT and FRNRAP. The germline V and J ends were trimmed by 1 base and 7 bases, with 12 bases remaining between them. This CDR3 has 14 residues. The CDR3 region is CASGLDHTRNTQYF. CDR3 sequence (DNA): TGTGCTAGTGGTTTGGACCATACCAGGAATACGCAGTATTTT.

The chain links TRBV6-1 to TRBJ2-3; possible D gene TRBD2, 5 bases. The CDR3 runs to 16 residues. V was cut by 2 bases and J by 9 bases, with 21 bases left in between. Germline CDR1 reads MNHNS; CDR2 reads SASEGT. CDR3 region: CASSEFPTNPYHTQYF. CDR3 sequence (DNA): TGTGCCAGCAGTGAATTCCCGACTAACCCGTATCACACGCAGTATTTT.

Notes on this clone: In the same sample, other DNA sequences code for this CDR3. V and J are TRBV6-4 and TRBJ1-6; TRBD1 is a possible D gene (5 bases). The CDR3 has 13 amino acids. V lost 3 bases to trimming and J lost 5 bases, with 5 bases between them. Germline CDR1 and CDR2: MRHNA and SNTAGT. CDR3: CASSEGDNSPLHF. The CDR3 coding sequence is TGTGCCAGCAGTGAGGGGGATAATTCACCCCTCCACTTT.

The rearrangement links TRBV7-2 to TRBJ2-3; unclear D gene. V lost 6 bases, J lost 9 bases, and 13 bases lay in between. CDR1 and CDR2 (germline): SGHTA, FQGNSA. The CDR3 consists of 12 residues. This CDR3 reads CASSSRQDTQYF. CDR3 sequence (DNA): TGTGCCAGCAGTTCTAGGCAAGACACGCAGTATTTT.

The gene calls are TRBV29-1 and TRBJ2-1, with TRBD2 identical over 12 bases. The junction had 10 bases not matched to a gene; V was cut back by 6 bases and J by 7 bases. The germline V gene encodes CDR1 SQVTM and CDR2 ANQGSEA. The CDR3 is 15 residues long. Here the CDR3 DNA reads TGCAGCGTCTCTAGCGGGAGGGCTCTGGGGAATGAGCAGTTCTTC. Translated: CSVSSGRALGNEQFF.

The chain has TRBV2 and TRBJ2-7, with D unresolved. This CDR3 is built from 13 residues. The germline CDR1 and CDR2 sequences are SNHLY and FYNNEI. Trimming left V 5 bases short and J 2 bases short, with 10 bases between. CDR3 nucleotides: TGTGCCAGCAGTTTGACATGGACCTACGAGCAGTACTTC. Translating gives CASSLTWTYEQYF.

This clone was detected only once. The chain is built from TRBV29-1 and TRBJ2-1, with D perhaps TRBD2 (6 bases). The CDR3 consists of 15 residues. Trimming pared 6 bases from V and 0 bases from J, leaving 15 bases between. CDR1 and CDR2 from the germline V gene are SQVTM and ANQGSEA. The CDR3 DNA reads as TGCAGCGTCGCGGGACGGCCTAGCTCCTACAATGAGCAGTTCTTC. This gives the protein CSVAGRPSSYNEQFF.

The chain links TRBV6-6 to TRBJ1-1; D is perhaps TRBD1 (6 bases). The CDR3 spans 12 residues. With 6 bases removed from V and 1 base from J, the gap between germline ends came to 6 bases. The germline CDR1 and CDR2 sequences are MNHNY and SVGAGI (reference sequence). The CDR3, as DNA: TGTGCCAGCAGGGACAGGAACACTGAAGCTTTCTTT. As protein: CASRDRNTEAFF.

This chain joins TRBV21-1 and TRBJ2-7. TRBV21-1 is assigned pseudogene status. CDR3 size: 11 residues. The CDR3 here is CASSKGGEQYF. In nucleotides, the CDR3 is TGTGCCAGCAGCAAAGGGGGCGAGCAGTACTTC.

The chain combines TRBV7-6 with TRBJ2-3; 8 bases map to TRBD2. This CDR3 spans 16 amino acids. The germline CDR1 and CDR2 sequences are SGHVS and FNYEAQ. V lost 1 base to trimming and J lost 2 bases; unmatched junction nucleotides: 5. Here the CDR3 reads CASSLGAGGHTDTQYF. DNA of the CDR3: TGTGCCAGCAGCTTAGGGGCGGGGGGCCACACAGATACGCAGTATTTT.

The CDR3 protein is CASSQERADDQPQHF. CDR3 DNA: TGCGCCAGCAGCCAAGAACGCGCAGATGATCAGCCCCAGCATTTT. This sequence joins TRBV4-1 and TRBJ1-5; D gene ambiguous. The CDR3 is made up of 15 amino acids. With 0 bases removed from V and 5 bases from J, the gap between germline ends came to 11 bases. The germline V gene encodes CDR1 MGHRA and CDR2 YSYEKL.

V usage is TRBV28 and J usage is TRBJ2-7, with D maybe TRBD2 (6 bases). Germline V lookup: CDR1 MDHEN, CDR2 SYDVKM. The CDR3 is 14 residues long. V was cut by 5 bases and J by 4 bases, with 15 bases left in between. CDR3 sequence reads: CASSLLKGGYEQYF. DNA of the CDR3: TGTGCCAGCAGTCTCCTAAAAGGAGGGTACGAGCAGTACTTC.

The chain joins TRBV27 to TRBJ2-7; TRBD2 agrees at 11 bases. The J segment lost 3 bases and the V segment lost 3 bases, leaving 1 base of the junction unmatched. The CDR3 runs to 14 residues. Germline V lookup: CDR1 MNHEY, CDR2 SMNVEV (reference sequence). CDR3 amino acids: CASSFTSGSYEQYF. The CDR3 DNA is TGTGCCAGCAGTTTTACTAGCGGGAGCTACGAGCAGTACTTC.

V is TRBV10-3 and J is TRBJ2-5; 10 bases match TRBD1. CDR3 size: 15 residues. Losses at the gene ends were 6 bases for V and 2 bases for J; bases not matched to a gene: 6. From germline, CDR1 is ENHRY and CDR2 SYGVKD. This CDR3 reads CAISSDRGQQETQYF. DNA for the CDR3: TGTGCCATCAGCTCCGACAGGGGGCAACAAGAGACCCAGTACTTC.

The V and J genes are TRBV7-6 and TRBJ1-2, with no clear D. Trimming removed 5 bases at V and 10 bases at J, with 17 bases between. The CDR3 totals 13 residues. Germline CDR1 and CDR2: SGHVS and FNYEAQ. The CDR3 sequence is CASSDLMQEHYTF. CDR3 in DNA: TGTGCCAGCAGCGATCTAATGCAGGAGCACTACACCTTC.